Below, one T cell receptor (beta chain) is given with its context. Its antigen is unknown. No quality values exist for individual bases; no much larger clone is one base distant. This specimen comes from a study of post-analysis software for immune sequencing data (dated by TCRdb to between 2014 and 2016). Background on the whole study: The recorded disease courses included relapsing-remitting, secondary progressive and progressive-relapsing multiple sclerosis, and some patients had no subtype annotation. A subset of samples was prepared in parallel using single-end sample barcoding, then pooled and co-amplified after Illumina adapter ligation. Patient repertoires were compared against around twelve previously published healthy control repertoires from donors aged roughly 6 to 28 years. Summary of the overall study and its limitations: Significantly lower normalized Chao1 diversity was found in multiple sclerosis patients than in controls, suggesting substantial peripheral T-cell clonal expansion. When samples were clustered directly using the F measure, samples prepared in the same batch co-clustered strongly, which prompted a batch-effect correction. The control group was slightly older than the multiple sclerosis patient group. Patients showed significantly higher frequencies than controls for several TRBV segments, among them TRBV5-6, TRBV5-1 and TRBV20-1.

V is reduced by 0 bases and J by 4 bases, leaving a spacing of 23 bases between them. From the cysteine through the phenylalanine, the CDR3 covers 18 amino acids. The kept DNA is CDR3 alone, 54 bases in frame from the first base. The CDR1 and CDR2 encoded by the germline V gene (reference sequence) are SGHKS and YYEKEE. TCR beta repertoires were profiled from peripheral blood of about a dozen young patients with multiple sclerosis to demonstrate the VDJtools post-analysis software. The multiple sclerosis patients were children and adolescents ranging in age from about 6 to 17 years. Library generation was performed with PCR. Sequencing instrument: Illumina HiSeq 2500. To reduce PCR and sequencing biases, unique molecular identifiers were built into the TCR beta cDNA libraries. Per 1 to 10 million input T cells, roughly 500,000 cDNA molecules were obtained, such that each molecule approximated one T cell. The patient libraries were prepared and sequenced using the same protocol as the earlier healthy control dataset. Samples belonging to the same batch were prepared together, multiplexed and sequenced on a shared HiSeq lane. As for the original processing: Raw barcoded reads were processed with MIGEC, discarding single-read molecular identifier groups before consensus assembly and CDR3 extraction. VDJtools was used for post-analysis of the clonotype tables, with diversity normalized by down-sampling every dataset to the smallest sample size. To correct batch-related cross-sample contamination, repertoire overlap clustering matched CDR3 amino acid sequences but not nucleotide sequences. TCRdb took the public reads, trimmed them with fastp at Q25, ran MiXCR for clone calling and kept in-frame beta chains. CDR3 protein sequences are deduplicated, and each keeps its most common genes and DNA. These V and J calls originate from TCRdb's pipeline instead of the authors' own analysis. This sample gives roughly 600,000 distinct CDR3 sequences in total; roughly 40% of them show up just once. The top ten clones comprise over 1.5% of the sample.

Sequenced material: blood. The receptor chain draws on TRBV5-5 and TRBJ2-7; TRBD1 is a possible D gene, resting on 6 matching bases. This receptor was identified in a girl aged 5-17 years with multiple sclerosis. CDR3 protein: CASSLVLGSHRERYEQYF. Read as DNA, the sequence is TGTGCCAGCAGCTTGGTGTTGGGGTCCCACAGGGAAAGATACGAGCAGTACTTC.